This TCR beta chain was profiled in a study of blood T cell repertoires in COVID-19. As for the study in general: Collection of acute and convalescent COVID-19 samples took place in the United States, Italy and Spain.

The V gene end was trimmed by 3 bases and the J gene end by 6 bases; junction bases not matched to a gene: 11. Per the germline V gene, CDR1 is KGHSH and CDR2 is LQKENI. This CDR3 spans 16 amino acids. This table comes from immunoSEQ multiplex PCR, and its TCRdb copy is limited to in-frame clones, with some not included. The sample shows some 54,000 clones, approximately 92% of them seen only once. The sample comprised peripheral blood. The chain carries TRBV18 and TRBJ1-2, with 9 bases aligning to TRBD1. The sequence was obtained from a man aged 55 to 69 with acute or convalescent COVID-19. The CDR3: CASSPEQGANGDGYTF. In nucleotides, the CDR3 is TGTGCCAGCTCACCCGAACAGGGGGCGAATGGAGATGGCTACACCTTC.